Listed below are T cell receptor beta chains from one sample, sequenced in a study of shared clonotypes between healthy human individuals. Here immunoSEQ multiplex PCR was the method, and the copy in TCRdb shows in-frame clones only, minus some. In the table there are about a million clones, about 75% of which are singletons. Sequencing was carried out using memory CD4+ T cells sorted from blood. These receptors were collected from a man between 18 and 35 years old in good health. CDR3s include the opening cysteine and the closing phenylalanine or tryptophan. The D gene is left open where the match is weak. Size is stated for part of the rows, as once, few or many counts, or as a class when the clone is expanded.

>-|TRBV7-2|-|TRBJ2-1
CASSLDGGFGDVEQFF
TGTGCCAGCAGCTTAGACGGAGGGTTCGGGGATGTTGAGCAGTTCTTC
>-|TRBV6-6|TRBD1|TRBJ2-1
CASSYPGQGIDEQFF
TGTGCCAGCAGTTACCCGGGACAGGGGATCGATGAGCAGTTCTTC
>-|TRBV7-9|TRBD2|TRBJ2-7
CASSPSGRMYRNEQYF
TGTGCCAGCAGCCCAAGCGGGAGGATGTATCGAAACGAGCAGTACTTC
>-|TRBV7-9|TRBD1|TRBJ2-1
CASSLGQGARGEQFF
TGTGCCAGCAGCCTAGGACAGGGGGCGAGGGGTGAGCAGTTCTTC
>-|TRBV5-1|TRBD1|TRBJ2-1
CASSRDRGLYNEQFF
TGCGCCAGCAGTCGGGACAGGGGGCTCTACAATGAGCAGTTCTTC
>-|TRBV7-2|-|TRBJ2-4
CASSPRLPTKNIQYF
TGTGCCAGCAGCCCCAGATTACCAACCAAAAACATTCAGTACTTC
>-|TRBV6-1|TRBD1|TRBJ1-2
CASRDRLEVYGGYTF
TGTGCCAGCAGGGACAGGTTAGAGGTTTATGGTGGCTACACCTTC
>-|TRBV7-2|TRBD1|TRBJ2-5
CASSLAFFQGVRETQYF
TGTGCCAGCAGCTTAGCTTTTTTCCAGGGGGTTAGGGAGACCCAGTACTTC
>few|TRBV20-1|-|TRBJ1-6
CSADRNSPLHF
TGCAGTGCTGACCGAAATTCACCCCTCCACTTT
>-|TRBV18|TRBD1|TRBJ1-1
CASSPGQGSSEAFF
TGTGCCAGCTCACCGGGACAGGGTTCTTCTGAAGCTTTCTTT
>-|TRBV5-4|-|TRBJ1-1
CASSSQDTEAFF
TGTGCCAGCAGCTCTCAGGACACTGAAGCTTTCTTT
>-|TRBV29-1|TRBD2|TRBJ2-3
CSVGGSGRGADTQYF
TGCAGCGTGGGGGGTAGCGGGAGAGGGGCAGATACGCAGTATTTT
>-|TRBV6-1|-|TRBJ1-6
CASSEATTVNSPLHF
TGTGCCAGCAGTGAAGCGACGACAGTAAATTCACCCCTCCACTTT
>-|TRBV6-6|-|TRBJ2-2
CASISDAGELFF
TGTGCCAGCATTTCTGACGCCGGGGAGCTGTTTTTT
>few|TRBV5-4|-|TRBJ1-2
CASSLDSKYGYTF
TGTGCCAGCAGCTTGGACAGCAAATATGGCTACACCTTC
>-|TRBV19|TRBD1|TRBJ2-4
CASSVTGDPKNIQYF
TGTGCCAGTAGTGTTACAGGGGATCCCAAAAACATTCAGTACTTC
>-|TRBV7-2|-|TRBJ1-5
CASSPRQPGNQPQHF
TGTGCCAGCAGCCCGCGGCAGCCAGGCAATCAGCCCCAGCATTTT
>-|TRBV6-6|-|TRBJ1-6
CASSLDGYNSPLHF
TGTGCCAGCAGTTTAGACGGCTATAATTCACCCCTCCACTTT